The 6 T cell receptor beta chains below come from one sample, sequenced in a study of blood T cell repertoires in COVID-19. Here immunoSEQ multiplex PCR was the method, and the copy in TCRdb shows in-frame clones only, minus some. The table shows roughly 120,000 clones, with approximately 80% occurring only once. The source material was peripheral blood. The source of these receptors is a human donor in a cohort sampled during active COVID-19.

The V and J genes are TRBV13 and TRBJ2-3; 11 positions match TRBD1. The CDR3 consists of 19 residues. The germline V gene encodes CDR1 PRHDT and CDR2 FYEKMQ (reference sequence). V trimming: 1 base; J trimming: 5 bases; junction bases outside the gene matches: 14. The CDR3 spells CASSLVGVFGTGGLDTQYF. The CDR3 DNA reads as TGTGCCAGCAGCTTAGTCGGGGTCTTCGGGACAGGGGGTTTAGATACGCAGTATTTT.

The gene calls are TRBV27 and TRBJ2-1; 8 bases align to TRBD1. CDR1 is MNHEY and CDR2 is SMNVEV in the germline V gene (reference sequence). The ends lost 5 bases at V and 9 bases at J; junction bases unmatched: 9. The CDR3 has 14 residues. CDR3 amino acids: CASSPRDRSGEQFF. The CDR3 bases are TGTGCCAGCAGTCCGAGGGACAGGTCCGGTGAGCAGTTCTTC.

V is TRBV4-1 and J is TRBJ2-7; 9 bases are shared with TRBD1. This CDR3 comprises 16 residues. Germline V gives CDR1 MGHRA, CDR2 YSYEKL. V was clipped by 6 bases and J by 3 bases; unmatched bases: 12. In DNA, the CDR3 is TGCGCCAGCAGGGCCGCGGACAGGGGTGGGGTCTACGAGCAGTACTTC. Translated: CASRAADRGGVYEQYF.

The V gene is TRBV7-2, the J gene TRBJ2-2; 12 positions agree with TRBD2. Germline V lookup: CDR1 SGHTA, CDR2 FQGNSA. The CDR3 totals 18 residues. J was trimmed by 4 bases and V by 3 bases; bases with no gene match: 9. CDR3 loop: CASSLTSGGPPGTGELFF. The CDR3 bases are TGTGCCAGCAGCTTGACTAGCGGGGGCCCCCCCGGCACCGGGGAGCTGTTTTTT.

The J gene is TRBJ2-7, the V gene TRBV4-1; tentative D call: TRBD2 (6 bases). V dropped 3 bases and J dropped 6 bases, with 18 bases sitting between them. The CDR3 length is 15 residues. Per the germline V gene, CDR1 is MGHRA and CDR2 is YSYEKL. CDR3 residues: CASSQVQTSSGEQYF. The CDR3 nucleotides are TGCGCCAGCAGCCAGGTCCAGACTAGTTCTGGCGAGCAGTACTTC.

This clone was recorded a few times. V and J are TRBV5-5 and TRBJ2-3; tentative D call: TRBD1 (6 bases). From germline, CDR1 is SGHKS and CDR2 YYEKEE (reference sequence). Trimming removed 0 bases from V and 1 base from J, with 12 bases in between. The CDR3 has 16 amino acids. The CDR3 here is CASSLGSRGGTDTQYF. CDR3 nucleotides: TGTGCCAGCAGCTTGGGGAGCAGGGGCGGCACAGATACGCAGTATTTT.